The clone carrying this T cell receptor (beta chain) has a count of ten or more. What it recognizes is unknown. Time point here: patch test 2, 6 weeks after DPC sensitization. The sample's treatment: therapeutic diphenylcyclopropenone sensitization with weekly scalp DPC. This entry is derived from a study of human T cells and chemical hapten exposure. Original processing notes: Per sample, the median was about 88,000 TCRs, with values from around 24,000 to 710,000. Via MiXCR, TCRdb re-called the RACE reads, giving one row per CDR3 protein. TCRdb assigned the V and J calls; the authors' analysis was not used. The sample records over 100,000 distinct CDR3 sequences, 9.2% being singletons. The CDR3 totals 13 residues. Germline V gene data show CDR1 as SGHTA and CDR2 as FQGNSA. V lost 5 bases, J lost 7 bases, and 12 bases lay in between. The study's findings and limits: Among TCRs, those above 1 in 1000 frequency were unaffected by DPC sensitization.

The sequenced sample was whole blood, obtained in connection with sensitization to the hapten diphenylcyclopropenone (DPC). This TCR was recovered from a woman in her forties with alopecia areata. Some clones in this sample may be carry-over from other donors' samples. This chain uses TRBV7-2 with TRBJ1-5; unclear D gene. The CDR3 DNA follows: TGTGCCAGCAGCCGGGTGTCACAACAGCCCCAGCATTTT. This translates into CASSRVSQQPQHF.